These 19 T cell receptor beta chains were sequenced from one sample in a study of blood T cells in healthy people across ages. A second PCR of 7 to 11 cycles used a sample-barcoded 5' primer and a J-beta primer mix. TCRdb analysed the 5' RACE reads with MiXCR anew, one entry per CDR3 protein. The data hold roughly 680,000 distinct CDR3 sequences, with about 51% observed a single time. Material for sequencing was blood. The receptor set was obtained from a woman aged 80 or over in good health.

This chain connects TRBV7-6 to TRBJ1-6; D is unresolved. V lost 4 bases and J 7 bases, leaving 5 bases between the germline ends. The CDR3 contains 12 residues. Germline loops: CDR1 SGHVS, CDR2 FNYEAQ. The CDR3 DNA reads TGTGCCAGCAGCTCCGCGAATTCACCCCTCCACTTT. Amino acid sequence: CASSSANSPLHF.

This clonotype occurred a few times. A much larger clone differs from this one at a single base, so this may be a read error. The chain couples TRBV27 to TRBJ2-7; a weak D match, TRBD2 (5 bases). Trimming removed 5 bases at V and 2 bases at J, with 13 bases between. Germline lookup yields CDR1 MNHEY and CDR2 SMNVEV (reference sequence). There are 14 residues in the CDR3. The CDR3 DNA reads TGTGCCAGCAGTGTTACGGGAACCGCCTACGAGCAGTACTTC. This codes for CASSVTGTAYEQYF.

In this sample, this clonotype turned up many times. The chain is built from TRBV7-9 and TRBJ2-5; the D gene is possibly TRBD2 (6 bases). CDR1 SEHNR and CDR2 FQNEAQ come from the germline V gene (reference sequence). The CDR3 totals 16 residues. The V gene lost 5 bases and the J gene lost 2 bases, with 18 bases spanning the gap. CDR3 nucleotides: TGTGCCAGCAGCCCGTGGTTAATAGCGGATCAAGAGACCCAGTACTTC. Translated, it gives CASSPWLIADQETQYF. The variable domain in full, completed from reference TRBV7-9 and TRBJ2-5, reads DTGVSQNPRHKITKRGQNVTFRCDPISEHNRLYWYRQTLGQGPEFLTYFQNEAQLEKSRLLSDRFSAERPKGSFSTLEIQRTEQGDSAMYLCASSPWLIADQETQYFGPGTRLLVL.

This rearrangement joins TRBV20-1 to TRBJ2-5; D possibly corresponds to TRBD2 (5 bases). The CDR3 runs to 13 residues. V dropped 5 bases and J dropped 3 bases, with 13 bases sitting between them. CDR1 and CDR2 (germline): DFQATT, SNEGSKA (reference sequence). As DNA, the CDR3 is TGCAGTGCTGGGGAGCTTGAGGAAGAGACCCAGTACTTC. This translates into CSAGELEEETQYF.

V is TRBV20-1 and J is TRBJ2-7; tentatively, D is TRBD2 (5 bases). Trimming took off 3 bases at V and 1 base at J, with 16 bases between the two ends. The CDR3 length is 15 residues. The germline V gene encodes CDR1 DFQATT and CDR2 SNEGSKA (reference sequence). In DNA, the CDR3 is TGCAGTGCTAGCCCCGGTGACTACGGGTCCTACGAGCAGTACTTC. It is translated as CSASPGDYGSYEQYF.

The chain carries TRBV1 and TRBJ2-5; TRBD2 is the table's D call, not checked against the DNA. TRBV1 is shown as a pseudogene. This CDR3 spans 15 amino acids. CDR3 protein: CTSSQASGSKETQYF. CDR3 in DNA: TGCACCAGCAGCCAAGCTAGCGGGAGTAAAGAGACCCAGTACTTC.

The chain joins TRBV5-1 to TRBJ2-1; the D gene is possibly TRBD1 (6 bases). Germline CDR1 reads SGHRS; CDR2 reads YFSETQ. The V end was cut by 3 bases, the J end by 6 bases, with 13 bases between. The CDR3 extends over 14 amino acids. The CDR3 region is CASSSRTGLNEQFF. DNA for the CDR3: TGCGCCAGCAGCTCCCGAACAGGGCTCAATGAGCAGTTCTTC.

This clonotype was seen ten or more times. The genes are TRBV6-6 and TRBJ1-5, with 9 positions matching TRBD1. CDR1 and CDR2 (germline): MNHNY, SVGAGI (reference sequence). The CDR3 has 16 residues. With V trimmed by 3 bases and J by 0 bases, 3 bases remained unmatched. Here the CDR3 reads CASSYEQGASNQPQHF. The DNA for the CDR3 is TGTGCCAGCAGTTATGAACAGGGGGCTAGCAATCAGCCCCAGCATTTT.

With respect to this clonotype: One end of the junction is discordant with germline, which a read error may explain. The chain employs TRBV7-9 and TRBJ2-1, with D possibly being TRBD1 or TRBD2 (6 bases each). Germline V gene lookup returns CDR1 SEHNR and CDR2 FQNEAQ (reference sequence). This CDR3 is built from 14 residues. The CDR3 region is CASRLEGGLYEQFF. The CDR3 nucleotides are TGTGCCAGCCGCTTAGAGGGGGGCTTGTATGAGCAGTTCTTC.

This chain connects TRBV3-1 to TRBJ2-1; unclear D gene. The germline V and J ends were trimmed by 6 bases and 6 bases, with 12 bases remaining between them. The CDR3 spans 13 residues. Germline loops: CDR1 LGHDT, CDR2 YNNKEL (reference sequence). For the CDR3, the DNA is TGTGCCAGCAGACCGACCCCCCTCAATGAGCAGTTCTTC. Amino acid sequence: CASRPTPLNEQFF.

The chain combines TRBV24-1 with TRBJ2-3; D might be TRBD1 or TRBD2, each matching 5 bases. This CDR3 comprises 13 residues. Trimming took off 0 bases at V and 8 bases at J, with 8 bases between the two ends. CDR1 is KGHDR and CDR2 is SFDVKD in the germline V gene. CDR3 sequence reads: CATSDLMRGTQYF. In DNA, the CDR3 is TGTGCCACCAGTGATTTGATGAGGGGTACGCAGTATTTT.

The chain combines TRBV6-1 with TRBJ2-3; TRBD1 matches 8 bases. Germline loops: CDR1 MNHNS, CDR2 SASEGT. CDR3 length: 16 amino acids. V lost 4 bases, J lost 5 bases, and 11 bases stayed unmatched. The CDR3, as DNA: TGTGCCAGCAGTGGGGACAGGCCGAATTTGGGAGATACGCAGTATTTT. Encoded protein: CASSGDRPNLGDTQYF.

The CDR3 DNA sequence: TGCAGTGCTAGCGATGAGCTGCCGGAGACCCAGTACTTC. It encodes CSASDELPETQYF. This chain connects TRBV20-1 to TRBJ2-5; D unresolved. This CDR3 comprises 13 residues. V was cut by 3 bases and J by 5 bases, with 13 bases left in between. Germline loops: CDR1 DFQATT, CDR2 SNEGSKA (reference sequence).

This clonotype was counted at least ten times. This rearrangement joins TRBV24-1 to TRBJ2-1; 15 bases align to TRBD2. The length of the CDR3 is 18 residues. Germline V gene data show CDR1 as KGHDR and CDR2 as SFDVKD. V was clipped by 1 base and J by 8 bases; unmatched bases: 8. The CDR3 is CATSDLGTSGRPTDEQFF. The CDR3 DNA reads as TGTGCCACCAGTGATTTAGGGACTAGCGGGAGGCCCACGGATGAGCAGTTCTTC.

The chain uses TRBV9 and TRBJ2-2; 7 nucleotides line up with TRBD2. The CDR3 loop spans 15 amino acids. Germline V gene lookup returns CDR1 SGDLS and CDR2 YYNGEE. J lost 5 bases, V lost 4 bases, and 8 bases had no gene match. Written as DNA, the CDR3 is TGTGCCAGCAGCTCACGGGGAGGGGTGACCGGGGAGCTGTTTTTT. Protein: CASSSRGGVTGELFF.

A note on this clonotype: Being one base from a much bigger clone, this may be a read error. The J gene is TRBJ2-1, the V gene TRBV12-5; 9 bases agree with TRBD2. The J call may be incorrect, as the DNA end agrees better with TRBJ2-7. The V gene's germline CDR1 is LGHNT and CDR2 FRNRAP. The CDR3 length is 17 residues. As DNA, the CDR3 is TGTGCTAGTGGTTTGGTAGGGTGGCTAGCGGGAATCAATGAGCAGTACTTC. It translates to CASGLVGWLAGINEQYF.

J is TRBJ1-2 and V is TRBV7-9; 7 bases are shared with TRBD1. Germline V lookup: CDR1 SEHNR, CDR2 FQNEAQ (reference sequence). CDR3 length equals 15 residues. Germline trimming cut 6 bases from V and 4 bases from J; bases unmatched to any gene: 11. The CDR3 DNA reads as TGTGCCAGCAGGTCAGCCCGGGCAGGGGGCTATGGCTACACCTTC. Translating gives CASRSARAGGYGYTF.

This clonotype came up many times. One end of the junction is discordant with germline, which a read error may explain. The chain has TRBV7-2 and TRBJ2-1; 9 nucleotides line up with TRBD2. Per the germline V gene, CDR1 is SGHTA and CDR2 is FQGNSA. There are 15 residues in the CDR3. CDR3 sequence (DNA): TGTGCCAGCAGCGTAGCGGGAGTGGGTGTCAGTGAGCAGTTCTTC. Translated: CASSVAGVGVSEQFF.

This chain uses TRBV5-1 with TRBJ1-1; D gene unclear. Germline values: CDR1 SGHRS, CDR2 YFSETQ. The CDR3 has 16 residues. V was cut by 3 bases and J by 3 bases, with 18 bases left in between. CDR3 residues: CASSSDGMGSDTEAFF. The CDR3 coding sequence is TGCGCCAGCAGCTCGGATGGGATGGGGTCGGACACTGAAGCTTTCTTT.